Sequencing of this T cell receptor (beta chain) was carried out in a study of CD8+ T cells in alopecia areata. Notes on the study in general: Given one nonresponder, whether baseline CD8+ expansion relates to response remains uncertain. Expanded CD8+ clones among the top 100, and scalp clonality, were significantly decreased by tofacitinib. Normal scalp had lower clonality than lesional scalp, with alopecia totalis/universalis lesions showing this most strongly.

Remarks on this clone: Its antigen is unknown.

As for treatment: oral pan-JAK inhibitor, 5-10 mg twice daily. It was from alopecia areata patients that lesional scalp punch biopsies and peripheral blood were collected. As the sequencing template, cDNA was produced by extracting RNA and reverse transcribing it. Measured with immunoSEQ multiplex PCR; TCRdb has only the in-frame clones, and not every one. The sample lists 200,000 to 250,000 clones; approximately 72% were seen once. The V gene's germline CDR1 is DFQATT and CDR2 SNEGSKA (reference sequence). The CDR3 consists of 11 residues. The V gene lost 4 bases and the J gene lost 3 bases, with 5 bases spanning the gap.

The source was CD4+ T cells sorted from blood, collected at week 44, from a patient treated with tofacitinib. This chain links TRBV20-1 with TRBJ2-3; D is undetermined. The receptor comes from a human donor with alopecia areata. The CDR3 region is CSATFTDTQYF. CDR3 in DNA: TGCAGTGCTACCTTTACAGATACGCAGTATTTT.